This T cell receptor beta chain emerged from a study of T-cell reconstitution after alpha-beta-depleted transplantation in children. General study results and limits: About two months after transplant, alpha-beta T cells reportedly came from several hundred expanded graft clones. At day 60, the high TCRbeta diversity found in some patients originated from recipient T cells and thymic progenitors that had survived. The main origin of T-cell counts and diversity one year after transplant was newly produced T cells.

Germline lookup yields CDR1 SGDLS and CDR2 YYNGEE. This CDR3 region has 13 residues. The V gene lost 8 bases and the J gene lost 3 bases, with 12 bases spanning the gap. Unique molecular identifiers tagged the TCRbeta library. One entry per CDR3 protein, called by TCRdb with MiXCR from the PCR reads. The table records 450,000 to 600,000 distinct CDR3 sequences, 10% to 13% of them present only once. This clonotype was seen ten or more times. Its antigen is still unknown. The sample consisted of PBMCs, taken before TCRalphabeta/CD19-depleted stem cell transplant. This receptor was obtained from a child aged 2 to 10 with inherited bone marrow failure, due to receive a stem cell transplant. This chain uses TRBV9 with TRBJ2-1, with D perhaps TRBD2 (5 bases). For the CDR3, the DNA is TGTGCCAGAGCGCCGGGATACTACAATGAGCAGTTCTTC. This gives the protein CARAPGYYNEQFF.